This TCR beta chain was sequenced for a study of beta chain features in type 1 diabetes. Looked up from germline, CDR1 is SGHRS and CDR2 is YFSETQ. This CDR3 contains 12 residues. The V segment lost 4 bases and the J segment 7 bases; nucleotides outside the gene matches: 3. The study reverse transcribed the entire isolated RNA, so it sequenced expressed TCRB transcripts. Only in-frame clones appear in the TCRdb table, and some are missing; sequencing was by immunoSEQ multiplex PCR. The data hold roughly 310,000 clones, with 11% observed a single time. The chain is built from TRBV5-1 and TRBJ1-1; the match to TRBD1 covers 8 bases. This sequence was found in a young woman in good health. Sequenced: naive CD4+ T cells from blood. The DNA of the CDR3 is TGCGCCAGCAGCCCCGGACAGGGTGAAGCTTTCTTT. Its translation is CASSPGQGEAFF.